A selection of T cell receptor beta chains follows, all from one sample in a study of Ad26.COV2.S vaccination and SARS-CoV-2 variants. TCRdb keeps only in-frame clones here, not all; method: immunoSEQ multiplex PCR. This table has some 300,000 clones, approximately 80% appearing once. The sequencing used peripheral blood, collected in a trial of Ad26.COV2.S vaccine versus placebo. The receptors here all came from a person between 18 and 60 years old who received the Ad26.COV2.S COVID-19 vaccine or a placebo. CDR3s include the opening cysteine and the closing phenylalanine or tryptophan. Each record gives: clone size, D gene, V gene, J gene, CDR3 length, CDR3 DNA, CDR3 protein. A D gene is named only where the DNA matches it firmly. Clone size is not always given. Where it is, it says once, few, many or a class for expanded clones.

size: once; D: NA; V: TRBV5-4; J: TRBJ1-1; length: 13; DNA: TGTGCCAGCAGCTTGGGGGTCGGCACTGAAGCTTTCTTT; CDR3: CASSLGVGTEAFF
size: NA; D: TRBD1; V: TRBV24-1; J: TRBJ1-2; length: 14; DNA: TGTGCCACCAGTGAAGGGGGCTATAACAGGGGCTACACCTTC; CDR3: CATSEGGYNRGYTF
size: NA; D: NA; V: TRBV6-5; J: TRBJ2-5; length: 13; DNA: TGTGCCAGCAGGACAGACAGCCAAGAGACCCAGTACTTC; CDR3: CASRTDSQETQYF
size: few; D: NA; V: TRBV11-2; J: TRBJ2-1; length: 14; DNA: TGTGCCAGCAGCTCTCACCGGGGGCCCCATGAGCAGTTCTTC; CDR3: CASSSHRGPHEQFF
size: NA; D: TRBD1; V: TRBV28; J: TRBJ2-5; length: 13; DNA: TGTGCCAGCAGTCAGGGGGCGAGAGAGACCCAGTACTTC; CDR3: CASSQGARETQYF
size: NA; D: NA; V: TRBV30; J: TRBJ1-2; length: 12; DNA: TGTGCCTGGAGTTCATCCCTCGGGGGCTACACCTTC; CDR3: CAWSSSLGGYTF
size: NA; D: NA; V: TRBV18; J: TRBJ1-4; length: 15; DNA: TGTGCCAGCTCACCCCGGGGGTCGGGAAATGAAAAACTGTTTTTT; CDR3: CASSPRGSGNEKLFF
size: once; D: NA; V: TRBV6-5; J: TRBJ2-7; length: 15; DNA: TGTGCCAGCAGTCGCGTCTCGGGCAGACTCTACGAGCAGTACTTC; CDR3: CASSRVSGRLYEQYF
size: NA; D: TRBD2; V: TRBV11-3; J: TRBJ2-1; length: 15; DNA: TGTGCCAGCAGCCCCGCCGGGACTAGCACCAATGAGCAGTTCTTC; CDR3: CASSPAGTSTNEQFF
size: NA; D: NA; V: TRBV27; J: TRBJ1-2; length: 13; DNA: TGTGCCAGCAGTTTTGGCGGCCCCTATGGCTACACCTTC; CDR3: CASSFGGPYGYTF
size: NA; D: NA; V: TRBV28; J: TRBJ2-6; length: 16; DNA: TGTGCCAGCACAGGAGGACGGAACTCTGGGGCCAACGTCCTGACTTTC; CDR3: CASTGGRNSGANVLTF
size: many; D: TRBD1; V: TRBV7-6; J: TRBJ2-7; length: 15; DNA: TGTGCCAGCAGCAAGGGACAGGGGATCACCTACGAGCAGTACTTC; CDR3: CASSKGQGITYEQYF
size: NA; D: NA; V: TRBV10-1; J: TRBJ2-6; length: 15; DNA: TGCGCCAGCAGTGACGTCAACTCTGGGGCCAACGTCCTGACTTTC; CDR3: CASSDVNSGANVLTF
size: NA; D: NA; V: TRBV7-9; J: TRBJ2-5; length: 14; DNA: TGTGCCAGCAGCTACTCATTAGGGATGGAGACCCAGTACTTC; CDR3: CASSYSLGMETQYF
size: NA; D: TRBD1; V: TRBV10-3; J: TRBJ2-3; length: 15; DNA: TGTGCCATCACCCCGACAGGGGAGAACACAGATACGCAGTATTTT; CDR3: CAITPTGENTDTQYF
size: NA; D: TRBD1; V: TRBV7-9; J: TRBJ1-4; length: 18; DNA: TGTGCCAGCAGCCTTCGCGGGACAGGGGTTGCAACTAATGAAAAACTGTTTTTT; CDR3: CASSLRGTGVATNEKLFF
size: NA; D: TRBD1; V: TRBV28; J: TRBJ1-2; length: 14; DNA: TGTGCCAGCCGGTCGGGACAGGGGGCTGTCGGCTACACCTTC; CDR3: CASRSGQGAVGYTF
size: NA; D: NA; V: TRBV11-3; J: TRBJ1-2; length: 12; DNA: TGTGCCAGCAGCTTAGCCAGGGGTGGCTACACCTTC; CDR3: CASSLARGGYTF
size: many; D: NA; V: TRBV5-1; J: TRBJ1-5; length: 15; DNA: TGCGCCAGCAGCTGGACCGGGGCCAGAGATCAGCCCCAGCATTTT; CDR3: CASSWTGARDQPQHF
size: NA; D: NA; V: TRBV9; J: TRBJ2-2; length: 15; DNA: TGTGCCAGCAGCGTTAGAGGGGGAAACACCGGGGAGCTGTTTTTT; CDR3: CASSVRGGNTGELFF
size: NA; D: TRBD1; V: TRBV6-5; J: TRBJ1-1; length: 14; DNA: TGTGCCAGCAGTCCAGGGGGGGTGAGGACTGAAGCTTTCTTT; CDR3: CASSPGGVRTEAFF
size: few; D: TRBD2; V: TRBV7-3; J: TRBJ2-1; length: 16; DNA: TGTGCCAGCAGCTTAAGTCCCTCGGGGGGTTACAATGAGCAGTTCTTC; CDR3: CASSLSPSGGYNEQFF
size: NA; D: NA; V: TRBV5-6; J: TRBJ2-7; length: 14; DNA: TGTGCCAGCAGCTTTCGGGGGGCGGGCTACGAGCAGTACTTC; CDR3: CASSFRGAGYEQYF
size: NA; D: TRBD1; V: TRBV5-1; J: TRBJ2-7; length: 15; DNA: TGCGCCAGCAGCTTTTTGGGACAGGGGGCCTACGAGCAGTACTTC; CDR3: CASSFLGQGAYEQYF
size: NA; D: NA; V: TRBV11-2; J: TRBJ2-7; length: 14; DNA: TGTGCCAGCAGCCCCGAGGGCGAAAAGTACGAGCAGTACTTC; CDR3: CASSPEGEKYEQYF
size: NA; D: NA; V: TRBV5-1; J: TRBJ2-2; length: 15; DNA: TGCGCCAGCAGCTTGCAGGGTCCGAACACCGGGGAGCTGTTTTTT; CDR3: CASSLQGPNTGELFF
size: NA; D: TRBD1; V: TRBV5-4; J: TRBJ1-2; length: 15; DNA: TGTGCCAGCAGCCCCGGACAGGCCATTAACTATGGCTACACCTTC; CDR3: CASSPGQAINYGYTF
size: NA; D: NA; V: TRBV4-1; J: TRBJ1-3; length: 16; DNA: TGCGCCAGCAGCCAATCCCAATCTTACTCTGGAAACACCATATATTTT; CDR3: CASSQSQSYSGNTIYF
size: NA; D: NA; V: TRBV3-1/TRBV3-2; J: TRBJ1-2; length: 12; DNA: TGTGCCAGCAGAAGGGGGTTGGGTGGCTACACCTTC; CDR3: CASRRGLGGYTF
size: NA; D: TRBD2; V: TRBV18; J: TRBJ2-7; length: 17; DNA: TGTGCCAGCTCACCGGCGGCTAGCGGGATATACTCCTACGAGCAGTACTTC; CDR3: CASSPAASGIYSYEQYF
size: NA; D: NA; V: TRBV5-1; J: TRBJ2-7; length: 14; DNA: TGCGCCAGCAGCTTGGATCGGGGGCACTACGAGCAGTACTTC; CDR3: CASSLDRGHYEQYF
size: NA; D: TRBD1; V: TRBV24-1; J: TRBJ1-5; length: 16; DNA: TGTGCCACCAGTGACCCCGGACAGGGTTCAGGTCAGCCCCAGCATTTT; CDR3: CATSDPGQGSGQPQHF
size: NA; D: NA; V: TRBV27; J: TRBJ2-1; length: 15; DNA: TGTGCCAGCAGTGTAACTACCCCAACCTACAATGAGCAGTTCTTC; CDR3: CASSVTTPTYNEQFF
size: NA; D: TRBD2; V: TRBV5-4; J: TRBJ2-3; length: 17; DNA: TGTGCCAGCAGCAAGCCTCCCGGGACTACCGGTACAGATACGCAGTATTTT; CDR3: CASSKPPGTTGTDTQYF
size: once; D: NA; V: TRBV3-1/TRBV3-2; J: TRBJ1-3; length: 17; DNA: TGTGCCAGCAGCCAAGACTTTCTCCTCAACTCTGGAAACACCATATATTTT; CDR3: CASSQDFLLNSGNTIYF
size: NA; D: TRBD1; V: TRBV5-1; J: TRBJ1-1; length: 17; DNA: TGCGCCAGCAGCCCTCACGGGACAGGGGGATCTAGCACTGAAGCTTTCTTT; CDR3: CASSPHGTGGSSTEAFF
size: NA; D: NA; V: TRBV5-1; J: TRBJ2-3; length: 15; DNA: TGCGCCAGCAGCTTGGGCCATTCTAGCACAGATACGCAGTATTTT; CDR3: CASSLGHSSTDTQYF
size: NA; D: NA; V: TRBV3-1/TRBV3-2; J: TRBJ1-1; length: 13; DNA: TGTGCCAGCAGCCCGCGGGGGAACACTGAAGCTTTCTTT; CDR3: CASSPRGNTEAFF
size: NA; D: TRBD1; V: TRBV4-2; J: TRBJ2-7; length: 16; DNA: TGTGCCAGCAGCCACCGCACGGCAGGGGGATCCTACGAGCAGTACTTC; CDR3: CASSHRTAGGSYEQYF
size: NA; D: NA; V: TRBV5-1; J: TRBJ2-7; length: 16; DNA: TGCGCCAGCAGCCTATCCCCCAGGGGCCGGTCCTACGAGCAGTACTTC; CDR3: CASSLSPRGRSYEQYF
size: NA; D: TRBD1; V: TRBV5-1; J: TRBJ1-1; length: 16; DNA: TGCGCCAGCAGCACATCGACAGGGGGGGTTAACACTGAAGCTTTCTTT; CDR3: CASSTSTGGVNTEAFF
size: once; D: TRBD1; V: TRBV5-6; J: TRBJ2-7; length: 15; DNA: TGTGCCAGCAGCCCGGGACAGGGAGCCTACTACGAGCAGTACTTC; CDR3: CASSPGQGAYYEQYF
size: NA; D: NA; V: TRBV3-1/TRBV3-2; J: TRBJ1-6; length: 16; DNA: TGTGCCAGCAGCCAAGCTCGAGGGAGGAATAATTCACCCCTCCACTTT; CDR3: CASSQARGRNNSPLHF
size: NA; D: NA; V: TRBV7-9; J: TRBJ1-6; length: 8; DNA: TGTGCCAGCAGCCCATTCCACTTT; CDR3: CASSPFHF
size: NA; D: NA; V: TRBV28; J: TRBJ2-6; length: 16; DNA: TGTGCCAGCAGCACGAACGGCGTTTCCGGGGCCAACGTCCTGACTTTC; CDR3: CASSTNGVSGANVLTF
size: NA; D: NA; V: TRBV29-1; J: TRBJ2-4; length: 12; DNA: TGCAGCGGGAGTGGTGGGGGAAACATTCAGTACTTC; CDR3: CSGSGGGNIQYF
size: NA; D: TRBD2; V: TRBV7-8; J: TRBJ2-7; length: 14; DNA: TGTGCCAGCAGTTACCGGACTAGCTTCTACGAGCAGTACTTC; CDR3: CASSYRTSFYEQYF
size: NA; D: NA; V: TRBV5-1; J: TRBJ1-5; length: 14; DNA: TGCGCCAGCAGCCGGGACCGGGGCAATCAGCCCCAGCATTTT; CDR3: CASSRDRGNQPQHF
size: NA; D: NA; V: TRBV28; J: TRBJ1-2; length: 14; DNA: TGTGCCAGCAGTGCCCCGACAAGATCCTATGGCTACACCTTC; CDR3: CASSAPTRSYGYTF
size: NA; D: TRBD2; V: TRBV7-2; J: TRBJ2-4; length: 15; DNA: TGTGCCAGCAGCAAGACCCGGACTAGCGGGGGCCACGATTACTTC; CDR3: CASSKTRTSGGHDYF
size: NA; D: TRBD2; V: TRBV2; J: TRBJ2-1; length: 13; DNA: TGTGCCAGCATTACCGGGACTAGCAATGAGCAGTTCTTC; CDR3: CASITGTSNEQFF
size: NA; D: TRBD1; V: TRBV7-9; J: TRBJ2-7; length: 16; DNA: TGTGCCAGCAGCTTAGGGCCGGGACAGGGGATCGGCGAGCAGTACTTC; CDR3: CASSLGPGQGIGEQYF
size: few; D: TRBD2; V: TRBV2; J: TRBJ2-5; length: 18; DNA: TGTGCCAGCAGTGAAGCTCCAGCGGGGGGGCTTCTTATAGAGACCCAGTACTTC; CDR3: CASSEAPAGGLLIETQYF
size: NA; D: NA; V: TRBV18; J: TRBJ1-5; length: 13; DNA: TGTGCCAGCTCACCAACACAAGATCAGCCCCAGCATTTT; CDR3: CASSPTQDQPQHF
size: NA; D: TRBD1; V: TRBV7-9; J: TRBJ2-1; length: 18; DNA: TGTGCCAGCAGCTTAAGACAGGGGGAGCGCTTTAGTTTGAGTGAGCAGTTCTTC; CDR3: CASSLRQGERFSLSEQFF
size: NA; D: NA; V: TRBV5-6; J: TRBJ1-1; length: 14; DNA: TGTGCCAGCAGCTTGGCGGGGGGGGGCACTGAAGCTTTCTTT; CDR3: CASSLAGGGTEAFF
size: NA; D: TRBD2; V: TRBV9; J: TRBJ2-5; length: 15; DNA: TGTGCCAGCAGCGCTCCCGGGGGGATCCAAGAGACCCAGTACTTC; CDR3: CASSAPGGIQETQYF
size: NA; D: NA; V: TRBV27; J: TRBJ2-3; length: 14; DNA: TGTGCCAGCAGACCCGAGGGTAGGGAGAATACGCAGTATTTT; CDR3: CASRPEGRENTQYF
size: NA; D: TRBD1; V: TRBV5-1; J: TRBJ2-5; length: 16; DNA: TGCGCCAGCAGCTATGGGACAGGTTGGGGTCAAGAGACCCAGTACTTC; CDR3: CASSYGTGWGQETQYF